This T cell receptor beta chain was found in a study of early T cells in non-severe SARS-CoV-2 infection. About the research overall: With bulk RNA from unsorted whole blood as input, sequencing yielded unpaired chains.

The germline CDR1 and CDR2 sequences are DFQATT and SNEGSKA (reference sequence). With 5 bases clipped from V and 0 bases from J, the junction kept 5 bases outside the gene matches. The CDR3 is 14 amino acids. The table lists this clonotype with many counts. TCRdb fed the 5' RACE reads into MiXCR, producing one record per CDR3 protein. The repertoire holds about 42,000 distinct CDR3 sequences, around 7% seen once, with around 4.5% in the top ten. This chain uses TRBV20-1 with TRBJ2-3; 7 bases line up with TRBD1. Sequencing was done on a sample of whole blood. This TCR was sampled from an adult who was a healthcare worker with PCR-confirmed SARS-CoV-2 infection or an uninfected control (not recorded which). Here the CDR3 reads CSAERQGSTDTQYF. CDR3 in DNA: TGCAGTGCTGAACGACAGGGCAGCACAGATACGCAGTATTTT.